This T cell receptor beta chain is from a study of blood T cell repertoires in COVID-19. Study as a whole: Sample material is recorded as cDNA or gDNA derived from T cells, B-cell-depleted T cells, or PBMCs.

The V gene's germline CDR1 is SGHDT and CDR2 YYEEEE. V trimming: 6 bases; J trimming: 4 bases; junction bases outside the gene matches: 6. The CDR3 length is 14 residues. Under the authors' procedure: How many nucleated cells were present was estimated from reference gene primer amplification. Libraries were prepared by immunoSEQ multiplex PCR; TCRdb keeps only in-frame clonotypes and omits some of them. Clone size and the V and J calls come from that table; the DNA yielded D and trimming. The sample records around 500,000 clones, roughly 90% being singletons. The receptor's source is a woman aged 40-49 years who had recovered from COVID-19. The rearrangement uses TRBV5-6 and TRBJ2-7, with 11 bases lining up with TRBD2. The sample was PBMCs or T cells enriched from blood (not recorded which). The CDR3 protein is CASTSGRLWYEQYF. CDR3 bases: TGTGCCAGCACTAGCGGGAGGCTTTGGTACGAGCAGTACTTC.